The rows below give T cell receptor beta chains drawn from one sample of a study of regulatory T cells in long-lasting Graves disease. TCRdb fed the multiplex PCR reads into MiXCR, producing one record per CDR3 protein. Counted here are over 300,000 distinct CDR3 sequences, 15% to 18% occurring once; the ten biggest clones make up 22%. Source: peripheral blood mononuclear cells (PBMCs), taken at new diagnosis, from a patient treated with antithyroid drugs. These receptors all stem from a female donor with Graves disease. The conserved cysteine and the conserved F or W are not part of the CDR3 here. The order of the fields is V gene, J gene, CDR3 protein.

v_gene: TRBV30; j_gene: TRBJ1-3; CDR3aa: AWHRDRAANSGNTIY
v_gene: TRBV2; j_gene: TRBJ2-2; CDR3aa: ASSGTSGISGELF
v_gene: TRBV28; j_gene: TRBJ1-1; CDR3aa: ASSLPTGRRTEAF
v_gene: TRBV27; j_gene: TRBJ2-2; CDR3aa: ASSLQGRYGELF
v_gene: TRBV18; j_gene: TRBJ1-1; CDR3aa: ASSPGQGPTEAF
v_gene: TRBV18; j_gene: TRBJ2-5; CDR3aa: ASSPLAASQETQY
v_gene: TRBV12-3/TRBV12-4; j_gene: TRBJ1-3; CDR3aa: ASSGYSGNTIY
v_gene: TRBV9; j_gene: TRBJ1-3; CDR3aa: ASSVALGTPSSGNTIY
v_gene: TRBV7-2; j_gene: TRBJ2-2; CDR3aa: ASSPWVAGRLRTGELF
v_gene: TRBV2; j_gene: TRBJ1-1; CDR3aa: ASARGTEAF
v_gene: TRBV20-1; j_gene: TRBJ1-5; CDR3aa: SARSGYGNQPQH
v_gene: TRBV14; j_gene: TRBJ2-1; CDR3aa: ASSHPGTSGIYNEQF